A selection of T cell receptor beta chains follows, all from one sample in a study of blood T cell repertoires in COVID-19. The repertoire was sequenced with immunoSEQ multiplex PCR; TCRdb's copy has only in-frame clones and lacks some. The table lists 200,000 to 250,000 clones, approximately 81% of them singletons. Sequenced sample: peripheral blood. The receptors originated from a woman older than 75 with acute or convalescent COVID-19. CDR3s include the opening cysteine and the closing phenylalanine or tryptophan. D genes are given only for firm matches. Expanded clones get a size class; other rows say once, few or many, or leave the size out.

CDR3nt,CDR3aa,j_gene,d_gene,v_gene,abundance
TGTGCCAGCAGCCCCAGCCTAGCGGGGAATGAGCAGTTCTTC,CASSPSLAGNEQFF,TRBJ2-1,TRBD2,TRBV14,.
TGCGCCAGCAGCCTTGGACAGGGTGGTGAAAAACTGTTTTTT,CASSLGQGGEKLFF,TRBJ1-4,TRBD1,TRBV4-3,.
TGTGCCTGGAGCCCCCCTAGCGGGGGGGCCGAAGATACGCAGTATTTT,CAWSPPSGGAEDTQYF,TRBJ2-3,TRBD2,TRBV30,once
TGTGCCAGCAGCTTGAGTAGCGGGAGGGCCGGAGAGACCCAGTACTTC,CASSLSSGRAGETQYF,TRBJ2-5,TRBD2,TRBV5-4,.
TGCGCCAGCAGCCAAGATCCTGGGTATTCGGGACTCATCTCCTACGAGCAGTACTTC,CASSQDPGYSGLISYEQYF,TRBJ2-7,.,TRBV4-3,.
TGCAGCGGGGGGGCGGTGGACACTGAAGCTTTCTTT,CSGGAVDTEAFF,TRBJ1-1,.,TRBV29-1,.
TGCGCCAGCAGCTTGGCAGGAATGAACACTGAAGCTTTCTTT,CASSLAGMNTEAFF,TRBJ1-1,.,TRBV5-1,.
TGTGCCAGCAGCCTCCTCAGCAATCAGCCCCAGCATTTT,CASSLLSNQPQHF,TRBJ1-5,.,TRBV6-5,.
TGTGCCAGCAGCCAAGATCCCAGGACAGGGGTTAATGAAAAACTGTTTTTT,CASSQDPRTGVNEKLFF,TRBJ1-4,TRBD1,TRBV4-2,once
TGCGCCAGCAGCCAAGAGCCGGGACAGCGATCTGGGGCCAACGTCCTGACTTTC,CASSQEPGQRSGANVLTF,TRBJ2-6,TRBD1,TRBV4-1,.
TGTGCCAGCAGTGACCTTAGCCAAGGGGGCCAAGAGACCCAGTACTTC,CASSDLSQGGQETQYF,TRBJ2-5,.,TRBV6-1,.
TGCGCCAGCAGCCAAGTCCCCCTAGCGGGGGGCATTAATGAGCAGTTCTTC,CASSQVPLAGGINEQFF,TRBJ2-1,TRBD2,TRBV4-1,.
TGTGCCAGTACAAACAGGGGTCAGCCCCAGCATTTT,CASTNRGQPQHF,TRBJ1-5,TRBD1,TRBV19,.